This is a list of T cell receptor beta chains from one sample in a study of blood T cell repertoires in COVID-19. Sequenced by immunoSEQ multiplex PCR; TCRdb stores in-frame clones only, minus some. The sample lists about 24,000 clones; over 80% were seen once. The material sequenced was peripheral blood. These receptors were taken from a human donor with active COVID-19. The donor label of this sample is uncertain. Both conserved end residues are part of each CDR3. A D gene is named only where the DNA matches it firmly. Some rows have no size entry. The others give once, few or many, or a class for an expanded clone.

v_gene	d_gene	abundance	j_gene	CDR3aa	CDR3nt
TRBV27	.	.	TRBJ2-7	CASSWTGAYEQYF	TGTGCCAGCAGTTGGACGGGGGCCTACGAGCAGTACTTC
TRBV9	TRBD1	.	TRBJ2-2	CASSLGQGSVTGELFF	TGTGCCAGCAGCCTGGGACAGGGGTCGGTCACCGGGGAGCTGTTTTTT
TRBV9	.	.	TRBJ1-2	CASSVEATRGSGYTF	TGTGCCAGCAGCGTAGAGGCAACGCGAGGGAGTGGCTACACCTTC
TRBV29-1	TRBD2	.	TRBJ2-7	CSVVAGTSGRGPTYEQYF	TGCAGCGTTGTCGCCGGGACTAGCGGGAGAGGCCCCACCTACGAGCAGTACTTC
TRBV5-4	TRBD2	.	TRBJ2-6	CASSSGGSGANVLTF	TGTGCCAGCAGCTCGGGAGGCTCTGGGGCCAACGTCCTGACTTTC
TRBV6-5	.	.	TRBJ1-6	CASREGSYNSPLHF	TGTGCCAGCCGAGAGGGCTCCTATAATTCACCCCTCCACTTT
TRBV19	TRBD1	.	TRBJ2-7	CASSIDGTGNYEQYF	TGTGCCAGTAGTATCGACGGGACAGGGAACTACGAGCAGTACTTC
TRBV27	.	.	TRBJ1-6	CASSQTGGSSNSPLHF	TGTGCCAGCAGTCAAACGGGGGGGTCCTCTAATTCACCCCTCCACTTT
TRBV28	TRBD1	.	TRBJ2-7	CASSKPGTGVFEQYF	TGTGCCAGCAGTAAACCCGGGACAGGGGTTTTCGAGCAGTACTTC
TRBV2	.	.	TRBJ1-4	CASRATRGTNEKLFF	TGTGCCAGCAGGGCCACCCGAGGGACTAATGAAAAACTGTTTTTT
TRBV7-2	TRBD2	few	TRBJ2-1	CASSLVGRTSNVNEQFF	TGTGCCAGCAGCTTAGTGGGACGGACTAGCAACGTGAATGAGCAGTTCTTC
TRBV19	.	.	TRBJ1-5	CASKIFYSNQPQHF	TGTGCCAGTAAAATATTCTATAGCAATCAGCCCCAGCATTTT
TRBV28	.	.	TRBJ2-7	CASSSQVKEQYF	TGTGCCAGCAGTTCACAGGTGAAAGAGCAGTACTTC
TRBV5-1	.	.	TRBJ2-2	CASSQGPTGELFF	TGCGCCAGCAGCCAGGGTCCCACCGGGGAGCTGTTTTTT
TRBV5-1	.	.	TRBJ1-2	CASSLVAGKNYGYTF	TGCGCCAGCAGCTTGGTGGCAGGGAAGAACTATGGCTACACCTTC
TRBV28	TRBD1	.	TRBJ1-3	CASRYAGTGVGNTIYF	TGTGCCAGCAGATATGCCGGGACAGGAGTTGGAAACACCATATATTTT
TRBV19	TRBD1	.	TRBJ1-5	CASSISTGRSNQPQHF	TGTGCCAGTAGTATTTCGACAGGGAGAAGCAATCAGCCCCAGCATTTT